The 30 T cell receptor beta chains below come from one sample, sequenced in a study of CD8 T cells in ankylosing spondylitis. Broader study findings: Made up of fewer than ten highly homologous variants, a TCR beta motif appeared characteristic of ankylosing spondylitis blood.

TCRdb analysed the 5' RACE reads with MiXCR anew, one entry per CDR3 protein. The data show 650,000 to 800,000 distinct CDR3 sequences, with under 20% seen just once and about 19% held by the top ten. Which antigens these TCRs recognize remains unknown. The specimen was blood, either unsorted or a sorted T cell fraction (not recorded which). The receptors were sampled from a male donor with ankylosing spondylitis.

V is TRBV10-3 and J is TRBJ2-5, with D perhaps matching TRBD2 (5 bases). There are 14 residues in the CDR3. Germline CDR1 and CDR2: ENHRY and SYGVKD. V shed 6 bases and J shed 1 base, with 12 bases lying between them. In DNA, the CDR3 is TGTGCCATCAGGTGGACTCCTAGCCAAGAGACCCAGTACTTC. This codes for CAIRWTPSQETQYF.

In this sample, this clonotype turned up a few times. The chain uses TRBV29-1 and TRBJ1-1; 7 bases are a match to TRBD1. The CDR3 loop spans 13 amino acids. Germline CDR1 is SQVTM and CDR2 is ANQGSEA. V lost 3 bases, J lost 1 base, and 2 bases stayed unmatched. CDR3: CSVDYRGNTEAFF. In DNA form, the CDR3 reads TGCAGCGTTGACTACAGGGGGAACACTGAAGCTTTCTTT.

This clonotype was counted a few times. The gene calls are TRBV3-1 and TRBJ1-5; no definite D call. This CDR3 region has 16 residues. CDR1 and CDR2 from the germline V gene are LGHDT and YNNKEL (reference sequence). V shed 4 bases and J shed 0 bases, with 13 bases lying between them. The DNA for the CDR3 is TGTGCCAGCAGCCCGACCTCCACGGGTAGCAATCAGCCCCAGCATTTT. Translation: CASSPTSTGSNQPQHF.

The CDR3 is CASSLRARGGQYNTEAFF. The CDR3 DNA follows: TGTGCCAGCAGCTTGCGGGCCCGGGGAGGACAATATAACACTGAAGCTTTCTTT. The chain links TRBV5-5 to TRBJ1-1; maybe TRBD1 (5 bases). Trimming took off 1 base at V and 2 bases at J, with 21 bases between the two ends. Germline values: CDR1 SGHKS, CDR2 YYEKEE (reference sequence). The CDR3 is 18 residues long.

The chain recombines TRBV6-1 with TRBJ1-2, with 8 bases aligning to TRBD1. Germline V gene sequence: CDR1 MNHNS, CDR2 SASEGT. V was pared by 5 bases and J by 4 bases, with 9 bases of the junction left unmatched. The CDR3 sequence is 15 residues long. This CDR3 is CASSQTGGDTYGYTF. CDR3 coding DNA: TGTGCCAGCAGTCAAACAGGGGGTGATACCTATGGCTACACCTTC.

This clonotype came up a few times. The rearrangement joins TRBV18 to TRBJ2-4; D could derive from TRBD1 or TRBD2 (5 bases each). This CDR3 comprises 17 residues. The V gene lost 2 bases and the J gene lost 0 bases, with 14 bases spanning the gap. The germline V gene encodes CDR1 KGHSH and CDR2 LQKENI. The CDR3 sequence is CASSPIGVGLAKNIQYF. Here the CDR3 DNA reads TGTGCCAGCTCACCAATAGGGGTAGGACTAGCCAAAAACATTCAGTACTTC.

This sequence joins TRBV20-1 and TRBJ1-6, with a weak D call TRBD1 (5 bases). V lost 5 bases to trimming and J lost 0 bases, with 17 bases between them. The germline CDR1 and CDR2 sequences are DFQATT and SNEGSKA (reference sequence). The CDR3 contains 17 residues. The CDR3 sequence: CSAFMGRTSSYNSPLHF. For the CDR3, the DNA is TGCAGTGCTTTCATGGGACGGACTAGCTCCTATAATTCACCCCTCCACTTT.

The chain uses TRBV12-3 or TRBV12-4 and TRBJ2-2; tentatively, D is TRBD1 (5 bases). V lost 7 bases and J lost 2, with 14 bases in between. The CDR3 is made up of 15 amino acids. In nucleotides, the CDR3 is TGTGCCAGCAAACCTCCTGGGGCTAACACCGGGGAGCTGTTTTTT. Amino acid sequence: CASKPPGANTGELFF.

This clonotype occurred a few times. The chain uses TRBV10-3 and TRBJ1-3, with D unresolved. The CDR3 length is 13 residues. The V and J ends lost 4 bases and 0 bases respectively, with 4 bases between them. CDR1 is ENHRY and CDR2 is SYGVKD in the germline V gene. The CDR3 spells CAISVSSGNTIYF. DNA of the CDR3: TGTGCCATCAGTGTTAGCTCTGGAAACACCATATATTTT.

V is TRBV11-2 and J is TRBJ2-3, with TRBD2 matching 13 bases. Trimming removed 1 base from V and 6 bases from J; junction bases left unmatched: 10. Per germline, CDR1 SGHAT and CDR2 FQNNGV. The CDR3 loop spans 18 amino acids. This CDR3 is CASSLVAGGLAGADTQYF. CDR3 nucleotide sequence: TGTGCCAGCAGCTTAGTAGCGGGAGGACTAGCGGGGGCCGATACGCAGTATTTT. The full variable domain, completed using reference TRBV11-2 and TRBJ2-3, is EAGVAQSPRYKIIEKRQSVAFWCNPISGHATLYWYQQILGQGPKLLIQFQNNGVVDDSQLPKDRFSAERLKGVDSTLKIQPAKLEDSAVYLCASSLVAGGLAGADTQYFGPGTRLTVL.

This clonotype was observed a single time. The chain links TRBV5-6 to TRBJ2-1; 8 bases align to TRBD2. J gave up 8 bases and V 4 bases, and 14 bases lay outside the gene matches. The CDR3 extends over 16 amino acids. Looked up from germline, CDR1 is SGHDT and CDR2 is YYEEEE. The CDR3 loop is CASSPRGSGRAHEQFF. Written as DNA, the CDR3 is TGTGCCAGCAGCCCCAGGGGAAGCGGGAGAGCTCATGAGCAGTTCTTC.

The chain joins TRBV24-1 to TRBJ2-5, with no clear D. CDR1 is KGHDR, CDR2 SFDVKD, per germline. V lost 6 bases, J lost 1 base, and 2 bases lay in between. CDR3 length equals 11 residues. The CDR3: CATSSQETQYF. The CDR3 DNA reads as TGTGCCACCAGTTCCCAAGAGACCCAGTACTTC.

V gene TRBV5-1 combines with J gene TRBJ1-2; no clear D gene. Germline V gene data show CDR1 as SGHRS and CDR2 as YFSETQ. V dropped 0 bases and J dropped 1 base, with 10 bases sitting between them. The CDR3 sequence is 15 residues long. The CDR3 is CASSLASGYNYGYTF. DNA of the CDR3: TGCGCCAGCAGCTTGGCCTCGGGTTATAACTATGGCTACACCTTC.

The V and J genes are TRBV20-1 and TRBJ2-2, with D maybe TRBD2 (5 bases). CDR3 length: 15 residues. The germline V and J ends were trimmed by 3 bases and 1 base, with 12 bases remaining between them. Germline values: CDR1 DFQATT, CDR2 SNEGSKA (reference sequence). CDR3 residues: CSARAAGRNTGELFF. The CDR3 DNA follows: TGCAGTGCTAGGGCCGCGGGTCGGAACACCGGGGAGCTGTTTTTT.

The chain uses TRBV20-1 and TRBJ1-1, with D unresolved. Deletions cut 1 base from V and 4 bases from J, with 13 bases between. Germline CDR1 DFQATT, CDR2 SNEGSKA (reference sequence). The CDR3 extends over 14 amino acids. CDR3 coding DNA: TGCAGTGCTAGAGTGGAGGGCCGTGGCACTGAAGCTTTCTTT. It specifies CSARVEGRGTEAFF.

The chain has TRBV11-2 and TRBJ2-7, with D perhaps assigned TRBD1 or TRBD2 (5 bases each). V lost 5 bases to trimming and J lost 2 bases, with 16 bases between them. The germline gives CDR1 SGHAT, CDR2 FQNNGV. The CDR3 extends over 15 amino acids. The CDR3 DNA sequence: TGTGCCAGCAGCCCGGGGCAAAAGCCTCCCTACGAGCAGTACTTC. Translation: CASSPGQKPPYEQYF.

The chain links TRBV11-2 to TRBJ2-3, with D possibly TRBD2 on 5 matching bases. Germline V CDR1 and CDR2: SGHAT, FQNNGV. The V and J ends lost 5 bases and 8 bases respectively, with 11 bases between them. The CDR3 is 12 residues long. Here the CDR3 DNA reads TGTGCCAGCAGCCCCTCCGGAGGTACGCAGTATTTT. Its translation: CASSPSGGTQYF.

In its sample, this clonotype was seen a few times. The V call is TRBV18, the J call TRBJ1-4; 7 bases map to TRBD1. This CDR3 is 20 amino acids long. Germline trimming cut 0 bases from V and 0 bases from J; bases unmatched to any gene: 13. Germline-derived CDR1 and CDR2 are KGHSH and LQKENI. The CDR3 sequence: CASSPPIYDRAFATNEKLFF. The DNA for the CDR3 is TGTGCCAGCTCACCACCCATTTACGACAGGGCCTTTGCAACTAATGAAAAACTGTTTTTT.

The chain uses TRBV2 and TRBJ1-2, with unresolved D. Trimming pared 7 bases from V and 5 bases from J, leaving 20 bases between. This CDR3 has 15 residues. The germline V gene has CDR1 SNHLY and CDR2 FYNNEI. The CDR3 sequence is CASTRDGSGRYGYTF. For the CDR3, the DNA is TGTGCCAGCACCCGGGATGGGAGTGGAAGGTATGGCTACACCTTC.

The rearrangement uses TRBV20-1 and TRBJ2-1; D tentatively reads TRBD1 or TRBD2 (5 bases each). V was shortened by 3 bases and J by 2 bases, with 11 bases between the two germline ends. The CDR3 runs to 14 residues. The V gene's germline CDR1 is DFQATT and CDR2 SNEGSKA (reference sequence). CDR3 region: CSASRGTAYNEQFF. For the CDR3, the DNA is TGCAGTGCTAGTCGAGGGACGGCCTACAATGAGCAGTTCTTC.

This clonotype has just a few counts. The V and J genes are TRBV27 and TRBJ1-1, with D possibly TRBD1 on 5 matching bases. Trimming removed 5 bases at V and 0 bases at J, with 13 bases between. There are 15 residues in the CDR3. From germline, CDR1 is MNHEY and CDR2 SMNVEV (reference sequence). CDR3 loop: CASSRGWDLNTEAFF. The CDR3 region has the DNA TGTGCCAGCAGTAGGGGATGGGACCTGAACACTGAAGCTTTCTTT.

CDR3 amino acids: CASSAPPGAQQFF. The CDR3, as DNA: TGTGCCAGCAGTGCCCCCCCAGGGGCTCAGCAGTTCTTC. The rearrangement uses TRBV2 and TRBJ2-1; D is perhaps TRBD1 (6 bases). Trimming removed 4 bases from V and 11 bases from J, with 15 bases in between. This CDR3 has 13 residues. Germline assignment: CDR1 SNHLY and CDR2 FYNNEI.

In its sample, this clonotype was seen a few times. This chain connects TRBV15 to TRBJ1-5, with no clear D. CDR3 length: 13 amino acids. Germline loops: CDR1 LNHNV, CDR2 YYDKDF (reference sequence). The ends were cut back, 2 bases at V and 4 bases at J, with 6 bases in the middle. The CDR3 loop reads CATSRQLNQPQHF. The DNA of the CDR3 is TGTGCCACCAGCAGACAGCTAAATCAGCCCCAGCATTTT.

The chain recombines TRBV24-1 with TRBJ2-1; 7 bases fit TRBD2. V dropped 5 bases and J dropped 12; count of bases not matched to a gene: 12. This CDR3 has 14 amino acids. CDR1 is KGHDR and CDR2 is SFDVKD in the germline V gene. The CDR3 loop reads CATSASGSLDGQFF. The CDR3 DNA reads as TGTGCCACCAGTGCTAGCGGATCTCTCGACGGGCAGTTCTTC.

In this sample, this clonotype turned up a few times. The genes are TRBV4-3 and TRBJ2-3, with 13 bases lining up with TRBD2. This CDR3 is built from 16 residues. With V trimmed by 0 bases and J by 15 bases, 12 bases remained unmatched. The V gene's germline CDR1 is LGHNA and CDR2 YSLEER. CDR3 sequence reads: CASSQDRAGLAGEIYF. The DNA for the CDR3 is TGCGCCAGCAGCCAAGATCGGGCAGGACTAGCGGGAGAAATTTATTTT.

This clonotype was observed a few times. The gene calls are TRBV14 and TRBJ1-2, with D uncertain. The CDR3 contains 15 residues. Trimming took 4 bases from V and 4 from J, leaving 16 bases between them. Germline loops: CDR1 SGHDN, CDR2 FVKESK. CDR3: CASSPLLSTGYGYTF. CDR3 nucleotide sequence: TGTGCCAGCAGCCCCCTTTTGTCAACCGGCTATGGCTACACCTTC.

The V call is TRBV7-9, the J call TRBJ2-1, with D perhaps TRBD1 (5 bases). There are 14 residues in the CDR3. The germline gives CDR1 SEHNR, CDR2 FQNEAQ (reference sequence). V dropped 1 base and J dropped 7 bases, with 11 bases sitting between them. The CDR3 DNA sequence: TGTGCCAGCAGCTTAGGCCAGGGCCAGAATGAGCAGTTCTTC. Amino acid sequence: CASSLGQGQNEQFF.

The CDR3, as DNA: TGCAGTGCTCGAGGACTAGCGGGAGGCTCTGCCTACGAGCAGTACTTC. It codes for CSARGLAGGSAYEQYF. The gene calls are TRBV20-1 and TRBJ2-7; 14 positions match TRBD2. J was trimmed by 2 bases and V by 5 bases; bases with no gene match: 8. CDR1 is DFQATT, CDR2 SNEGSKA, per germline (reference sequence). The CDR3 consists of 16 residues.

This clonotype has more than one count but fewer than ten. In DNA, the CDR3 is TGTGCCAGCAGCTTGGGCAGACAGGGGAGGAACTATGGCTACACCTTC. It is translated as CASSLGRQGRNYGYTF. The genes are TRBV5-6 and TRBJ1-2; TRBD1 aligns across 8 bases. CDR3 length: 16 residues. The ends lost 0 bases at V and 2 bases at J; junction bases unmatched: 6. Germline CDR1 SGHDT, CDR2 YYEEEE. Drawing the rest from reference TRBV5-6 and TRBJ1-2, the complete variable domain is DAGVTQSPTHLIKTRGQQVTLRCSPKSGHDTVSWYQQALGQGPQFIFQYYEEEERQRGNFPDRFSGHQFPNYSSELNVNALLLGDSALYLCASSLGRQGRNYGYTFGSGTRLTVV.

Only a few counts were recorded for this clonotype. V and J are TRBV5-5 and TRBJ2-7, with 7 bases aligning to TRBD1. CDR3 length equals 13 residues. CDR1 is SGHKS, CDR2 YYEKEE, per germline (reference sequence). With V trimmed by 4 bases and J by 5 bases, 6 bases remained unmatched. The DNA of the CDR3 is TGTGCCAGCAGCCAGACAGGGACCAACGAGCAGTACTTC. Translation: CASSQTGTNEQYF.